The rows below give T cell receptor beta chains drawn from one sample of a study of post-analysis software for immune sequencing data. In TCRdb, the PCR reads were re-called with MiXCR into one record per CDR3 protein. The data show approximately 360,000 distinct CDR3 sequences, less than 35% seen once. The sample comprised blood. These receptors all stem from a girl aged 5-17 years with multiple sclerosis. CDR3s include the opening cysteine and the closing phenylalanine or tryptophan. Each record gives: J gene, clone size, V gene, D gene, CDR3 protein, CDR3 DNA. D genes are given only for firm matches. Not all rows give a size; the values are once, few, many and, for expanded clones, a class.

TRBJ2-7 | few | TRBV13 | . | CASSLVAGARYEQYF | TGTGCCAGCAGCTTAGTCGCGGGGGCCCGTTACGAGCAGTACTTC
TRBJ2-1 | few | TRBV5-1 | TRBD2 | CASSTSGGAVNEQFF | TGCGCCAGCAGCACGAGCGGGGGGGCGGTCAATGAGCAGTTCTTC
TRBJ2-7 | . | TRBV2 | . | CASSEWSPTYEQYF | TGTGCCAGCAGTGAATGGTCACCAACCTACGAGCAGTACTTC
TRBJ2-5 | . | TRBV28 | . | CASLTGWDQETQYF | TGTGCCAGCTTAACAGGGTGGGACCAAGAGACCCAGTACTTC
TRBJ1-5 | few | TRBV20-1 | . | CSARDGGAGNQPQHF | TGCAGTGCTAGAGATGGGGGCGCCGGCAATCAGCCCCAGCATTTT
TRBJ2-1 | . | TRBV7-3 | TRBD2 | CASSLAGAGGRNEQFF | TGTGCCAGCAGCTTAGCGGGCGCGGGGGGGCGAAATGAGCAGTTCTTC
TRBJ2-2 | . | TRBV12-3/TRBV12-4 | . | CASSSTEGPANTGELFF | TGTGCCAGCAGTTCCACCGAAGGGCCCGCGAACACCGGGGAGCTGTTTTTT
TRBJ1-4 | few | TRBV27 | TRBD1 | CASTPNRGGNEKLFF | TGTGCCAGCACCCCCAACAGGGGTGGAAATGAAAAACTGTTTTTT
TRBJ2-1 | . | TRBV5-1 | . | CASSRGVGNNEQFF | TGCGCCAGCAGCCGAGGGGTGGGAAACAATGAGCAGTTCTTC
TRBJ1-1 | . | TRBV29-1 | TRBD1 | CSVTFGTVNTEAFF | TGCAGCGTTACATTCGGGACAGTGAACACTGAAGCTTTCTTT
TRBJ2-5 | . | TRBV14 | . | CASSERANEETQYF | TGTGCCAGCTCTGAACGGGCAAATGAAGAGACCCAGTACTTC
TRBJ2-5 | . | TRBV7-9 | TRBD2 | CASKTSGEETQYF | TGTGCCAGCAAAACTAGCGGGGAAGAGACCCAGTACTTC
TRBJ2-1 | . | TRBV6-2/TRBV6-3 | . | CASSYGRGRYNEQFF | TGTGCCAGCAGTTACGGCAGGGGTCGGTACAATGAGCAGTTCTTC
TRBJ2-1 | few | TRBV30 | TRBD2 | CAWELGSGGAANEQFF | TGTGCCTGGGAGTTAGGGAGCGGGGGGGCTGCAAATGAGCAGTTCTTC
TRBJ2-2 | . | TRBV9 | TRBD2 | CASSVAIAGYTGELFF | TGTGCCAGCAGCGTAGCAATAGCGGGGTACACCGGGGAGCTGTTTTTT
TRBJ2-5 | . | TRBV7-2 | TRBD1 | CASSEVRGETQYF | TGTGCCAGCAGCGAGGTCAGGGGGGAGACCCAGTACTTC
TRBJ1-2 | . | TRBV27 | . | CASSLDGLDGYTF | TGTGCCAGCAGTTTAGATGGGTTAGATGGCTACACCTTC
TRBJ2-1 | . | TRBV4-1 | TRBD1 | CASSPTVDRNEQFF | TGCGCCAGCAGCCCGACCGTGGACAGGAATGAGCAGTTCTTC
TRBJ1-2 | . | TRBV29-1 | . | CSVEPGSYGYTF | TGCAGCGTTGAACCGGGGTCCTATGGCTACACCTTC
TRBJ2-1 | . | TRBV20-1 | . | CSARNPGGTDNEQFF | TGCAGTGCTAGAAACCCGGGGGGGACAGACAATGAGCAGTTCTTC
TRBJ2-7 | . | TRBV4-2 | . | CASSHQRTAEQYF | TGTGCCAGCAGCCACCAACGGACGGCTGAGCAGTACTTC
TRBJ2-1 | few | TRBV10-3 | TRBD2 | CAISESETSGGKDEQFF | TGTGCCATCAGTGAGTCAGAGACTAGCGGGGGGAAGGATGAGCAGTTCTTC
TRBJ1-3 | . | TRBV7-2 | TRBD1 | CASSLVAGGDGSSGNTIYF | TGTGCCAGCAGCTTAGTTGCAGGGGGCGATGGGTCCTCTGGAAACACCATATATTTT
TRBJ2-7 | . | TRBV7-3 | TRBD2 | CASSLNGLALANEQYF | TGTGCCAGCAGCTTGAATGGACTAGCGCTGGCCAATGAGCAGTACTTC
TRBJ2-3 | few | TRBV9 | TRBD2 | CASSVGLAGGRSRTDTQYF | TGTGCCAGCAGCGTAGGGCTAGCGGGGGGTCGATCACGCACAGATACGCAGTATTTT
TRBJ2-1 | . | TRBV6-5 | . | CASRVGGAHNEQFF | TGTGCCAGCAGGGTAGGGGGGGCCCACAATGAGCAGTTCTTC
TRBJ2-1 | few | TRBV18 | TRBD1 | CASSPPGQPYNEQFF | TGTGCCAGCTCACCACCGGGACAGCCCTACAATGAGCAGTTCTTC
TRBJ2-7 | few | TRBV10-2 | TRBD1 | CASSGQGPPYEQYF | TGCGCCAGCAGTGGACAGGGGCCCCCCTACGAGCAGTACTTC
TRBJ1-2 | once | TRBV20-1 | . | CSARVSGHSYYGYTF | TGCAGTGCCAGAGTTTCGGGACATAGTTACTATGGCTACACCTTC
TRBJ1-5 | few | TRBV7-9 | . | CASSYDVMTVLDNQPQHF | TGTGCCAGCAGCTACGACGTTATGACAGTCCTTGACAATCAGCCCCAGCATTTT
TRBJ1-2 | . | TRBV6-5 | . | CGSSSLNPYGYTF | TGTGGCAGCAGTTCCCTCAATCCTTATGGCTACACCTTC
TRBJ1-1 | . | TRBV11-1 | . | CASRRLPTNTEAFF | TGTGCCAGCAGACGCCTCCCAACGAACACTGAAGCTTTCTTT
TRBJ2-7 | . | TRBV6-2/TRBV6-3 | . | CASSYFGVSYEQYF | TGTGCCAGCAGTTATTTCGGGGTCTCCTACGAGCAGTACTTC
TRBJ1-6 | few | TRBV12-3/TRBV12-4 | TRBD1 | CASSLIGQGATNSPLHF | TGTGCCAGCAGTTTAATAGGACAGGGGGCAACTAATTCACCCCTCCACTTT
TRBJ2-3 | . | TRBV10-2 | TRBD2 | CASKVAGGPTDTQYF | TGCGCCAGCAAGGTAGCGGGGGGCCCCACAGATACGCAGTATTTT
TRBJ1-5 | few | TRBV4-1 | TRBD1 | CASSLGQGDYQPQHF | TGCGCCAGCAGCCTGGGACAGGGGGATTATCAGCCCCAGCATTTT
TRBJ2-1 | few | TRBV6-5 | . | CASSYKIYNEQFF | TGTGCCAGCAGTTACAAAATATACAATGAGCAGTTCTTC
TRBJ1-1 | few | TRBV12-3/TRBV12-4 | . | CASRPHSSRGTEAFF | TGTGCCAGCAGGCCTCACTCATCTCGTGGCACTGAAGCTTTCTTT
TRBJ2-1 | few | TRBV15 | TRBD1 | CATSRPGQNNEQFF | TGTGCCACCAGCAGACCGGGACAGAACAATGAGCAGTTCTTC
TRBJ2-7 | once | TRBV5-8 | . | CASSRRDYEQYF | TGTGCCAGCAGTCGCAGAGACTACGAGCAGTACTTC
TRBJ1-1 | few | TRBV12-3/TRBV12-4 | . | CASSFWGKNTEAFF | TGTGCCAGCAGTTTTTGGGGGAAAAACACTGAAGCTTTCTTT
TRBJ2-4 | few | TRBV5-1 | . | CATSDSPRGKNIQYF | TGCGCCACCTCGGACAGCCCAAGGGGCAAAAACATTCAGTACTTC
TRBJ2-6 | many | TRBV5-1 | . | CASSTLTGGGANVLTF | TGCGCCAGCAGCACCCTTACAGGTGGTGGGGCCAACGTCCTGACTTTC
TRBJ1-5 | . | TRBV27 | . | CASRSVGLRDQPQHF | TGTGCCAGCAGATCCGTAGGGTTGAGGGATCAGCCCCAGCATTTT
TRBJ1-1 | . | TRBV11-2 | TRBD1 | CASSLGNRGWTEAFF | TGTGCCAGCAGCTTAGGGAACAGGGGTTGGACTGAAGCTTTCTTT
TRBJ2-5 | . | TRBV13 | . | CASSSLWKVQYF | TGTGCCAGCAGCTCGCTCTGGAAGGTCCAGTACTTC
TRBJ1-2 | . | TRBV3-1 | TRBD1 | CASQDRGDYGYTF | TGTGCCAGCCAGGACAGGGGTGACTATGGCTACACCTTC
TRBJ2-5 | . | TRBV7-8 | TRBD1 | CASTGGPQETQYF | TGTGCCAGTACAGGGGGCCCCCAAGAGACCCAGTACTTC
TRBJ2-6 | few | TRBV10-3 | . | CAISPGANVLTF | TGTGCCATCAGTCCTGGGGCCAACGTCCTGACTTTC
TRBJ2-1 | few | TRBV7-8 | TRBD2 | CASSSLAGPYNEQFF | TGTGCCAGCAGCTCCCTAGCGGGCCCCTACAATGAGCAGTTCTTC